This T cell receptor beta chain was profiled in a study of blood T cell repertoires in COVID-19. Across the whole study: Some COVID-19 samples were acute and others convalescent; all came from the United States, Italy and Spain. T cells, B-cell-depleted T cells, or PBMCs provided the cDNA or gDNA that served as material.

As processed by the authors: Researchers report that nucleated cell counts were estimated from reference gene primer amplification. Using immunoSEQ multiplex PCR, the repertoire was profiled, and TCRdb retains in-frame clones only, with some absent. V, J and clone size derive from that table, while D and trimming were established from the DNA sequence. Of about 330,000 clones in the sample, around four fifths were seen once. The V gene end was trimmed by 1 base and the J gene end by 4 bases; junction bases not matched to a gene: 6. CDR1 LNHDA and CDR2 SQIVND come from the germline V gene (reference sequence). This CDR3 has 16 amino acids.

The rearrangement uses TRBV19 and TRBJ2-3, with 9 bases lining up with TRBD2. The receptor's source is a woman aged 45 to 65 with acute or convalescent COVID-19. Sequenced input: peripheral blood. CDR3 amino acids: CASSIVSSGKSDTQYF. CDR3 DNA sequence: TGTGCCAGTAGTATAGTCTCTAGCGGGAAATCAGATACGCAGTATTTT.